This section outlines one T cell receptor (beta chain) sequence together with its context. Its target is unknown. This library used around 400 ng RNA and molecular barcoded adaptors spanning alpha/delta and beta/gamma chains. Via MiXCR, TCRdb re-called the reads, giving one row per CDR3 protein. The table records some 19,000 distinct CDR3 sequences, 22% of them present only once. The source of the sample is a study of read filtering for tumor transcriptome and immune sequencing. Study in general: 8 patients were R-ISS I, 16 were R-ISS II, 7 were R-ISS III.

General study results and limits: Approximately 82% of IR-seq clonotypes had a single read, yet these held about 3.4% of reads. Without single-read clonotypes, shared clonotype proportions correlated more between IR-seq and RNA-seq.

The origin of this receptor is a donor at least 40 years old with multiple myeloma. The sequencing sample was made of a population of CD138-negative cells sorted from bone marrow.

In DNA form, the CDR3 reads TGTGCCAGTAGTCCAGGGACAGGGGGCACCTACGAGCAGTACTTC. Amino acid sequence: CASSPGTGGTYEQYF. This chain joins TRBV19 and TRBJ2-7; 12 bases line up with TRBD1. Trimming at V came to 5 bases and at J to 2 bases, leaving 4 bases not matched to a gene. Germline V lookup: CDR1 LNHDA, CDR2 SQIVND (reference sequence). CDR3 size: 15 residues.